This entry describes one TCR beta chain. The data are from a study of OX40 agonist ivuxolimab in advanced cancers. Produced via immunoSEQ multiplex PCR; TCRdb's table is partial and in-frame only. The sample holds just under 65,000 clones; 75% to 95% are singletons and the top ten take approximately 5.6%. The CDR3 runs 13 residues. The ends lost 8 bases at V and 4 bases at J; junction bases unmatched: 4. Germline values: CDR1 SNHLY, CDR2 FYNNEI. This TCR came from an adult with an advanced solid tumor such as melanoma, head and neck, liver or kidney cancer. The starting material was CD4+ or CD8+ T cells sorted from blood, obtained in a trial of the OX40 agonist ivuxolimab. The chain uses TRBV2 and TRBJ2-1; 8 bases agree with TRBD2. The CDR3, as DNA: TGTGCCAGCGAGCGGGAGAGTTACAATGAGCAGTTCTTC. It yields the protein CASERESYNEQFF.